This TCR beta chain comes out of a study of shared clonotypes between healthy human individuals. Study outcomes and limitations: In contrast to clonotypes shared by all four donors, non-shared clonotypes had lower generation probabilities. Large depth notwithstanding, sorted-subset sequencing proved incomplete by rarefaction.

Positively selected for CCR7, the CD45RO-negative cells used as naive CD8 cells excluded terminally differentiated effector memory CD45RA+ cells. The junction had 6 bases not matched to a gene; V was cut back by 6 bases and J by 8 bases. The CDR3 length is 13 residues. The germline V gene encodes CDR1 MNHEY and CDR2 SVGAGI. In the case of this clone: Its antigen is as yet unknown.

Repertoires were generated with immunoSEQ multiplex PCR, while TCRdb's copy carries only in-frame clones and drops some. Of 800,000 or so clones in the sample, about 97% were seen once. V gene TRBV6-5 combines with J gene TRBJ1-4, with 7 nucleotides matching TRBD1. The receptor's source is a man aged 25 to 40 in good health. Source material: naive CD8+ T cells sorted from blood. CDR3 in amino acids: CASRAGTAEKLFF. CDR3 nucleotide sequence: TGTGCCAGCAGGGCCGGGACAGCCGAAAAACTGTTTTTT.